The clone carrying this T cell receptor beta chain was counted at least ten times. The CDR3 length is 11 residues. Deletions cut 5 bases from V and 6 bases from J, with 7 bases between. The data stem from a study of T cells in Graves' hyperthyroidism and ophthalmopathy. Recently diagnosed hyperthyroidism of less than 2 months' duration affected patients aged 18 to 65. RNA transcripts gave rise to amplified TCR beta CDR3 regions. Using the HTBI primer set, a first-round RT-PCR was run on the TCR CDR3. TCRdb re-analysed the multiplex PCR reads in MiXCR, keeping a single row per CDR3 protein. The sample lists around 700,000 distinct CDR3 sequences, around 20% occurring once.

Sequenced sample: blood. The clonotype comes from a woman aged 50 to 60 with Graves' hyperthyroidism that later progressed to Graves' ophthalmopathy. The chain uses TRBV12-3 or TRBV12-4 and TRBJ1-1; no reliable D call. CDR3: CASSGVAEAFF. The DNA for the CDR3 is TGTGCCAGCAGTGGGGTGGCTGAAGCTTTCTTT.